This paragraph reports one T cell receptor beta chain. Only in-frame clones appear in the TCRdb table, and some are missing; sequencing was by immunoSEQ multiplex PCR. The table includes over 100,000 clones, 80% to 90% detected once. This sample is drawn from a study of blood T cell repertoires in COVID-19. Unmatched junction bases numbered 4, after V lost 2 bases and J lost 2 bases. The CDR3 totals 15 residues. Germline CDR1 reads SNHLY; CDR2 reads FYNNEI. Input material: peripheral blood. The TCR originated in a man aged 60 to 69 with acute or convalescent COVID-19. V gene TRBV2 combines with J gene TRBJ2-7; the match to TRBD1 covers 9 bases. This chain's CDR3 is CASSEPGTGPYEQYF. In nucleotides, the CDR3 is TGTGCCAGCAGTGAACCGGGGACAGGGCCCTACGAGCAGTACTTC.